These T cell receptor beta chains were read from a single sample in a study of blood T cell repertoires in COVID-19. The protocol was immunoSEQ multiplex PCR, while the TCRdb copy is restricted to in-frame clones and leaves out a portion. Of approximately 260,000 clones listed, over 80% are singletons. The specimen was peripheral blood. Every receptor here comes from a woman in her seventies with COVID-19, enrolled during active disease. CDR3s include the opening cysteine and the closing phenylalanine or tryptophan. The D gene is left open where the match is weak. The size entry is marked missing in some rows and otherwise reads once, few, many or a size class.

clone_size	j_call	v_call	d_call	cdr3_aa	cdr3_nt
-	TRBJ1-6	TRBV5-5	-	CASSLVRESSPLHF	TGTGCCAGCAGCTTGGTTCGGGAAAGCTCACCCCTCCACTTT
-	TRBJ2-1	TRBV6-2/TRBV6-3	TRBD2	CASSLGVGTIFGQFF	TGTGCCAGCAGTTTAGGCGTCGGGACTATCTTTGGGCAGTTCTTC
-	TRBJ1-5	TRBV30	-	CAWRKQGSQPQHF	TGTGCCTGGAGGAAACAGGGTTCTCAGCCCCAGCATTTT
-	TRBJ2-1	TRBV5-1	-	CASSSGPPGEQFF	TGCGCCAGCAGCTCAGGACCGCCGGGGGAGCAGTTCTTC
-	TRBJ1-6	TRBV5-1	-	CASSHPGGSPLHF	TGCGCCAGCAGTCATCCCGGTGGTTCACCCCTCCACTTT
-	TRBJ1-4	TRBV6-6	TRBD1	CASSYRSRGREKLFF	TGTGCCAGCAGTTACAGGTCCAGGGGGCGGGAAAAACTGTTTTTT
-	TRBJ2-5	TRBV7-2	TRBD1	CASSRQGARETQYF	TGTGCCAGCAGTAGACAGGGGGCGAGGGAGACCCAGTACTTC
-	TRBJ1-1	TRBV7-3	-	CASSSTAPGLNTEAFF	TGTGCCAGCAGCTCAACCGCCCCAGGGTTGAACACTGAAGCTTTCTTT
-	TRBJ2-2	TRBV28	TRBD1	CASSSGQGTGELFF	TGTGCCAGCAGTTCCGGACAGGGCACCGGGGAGCTGTTTTTT
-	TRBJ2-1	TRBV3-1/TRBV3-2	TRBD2	CASSQASGRAITSYNEQFF	TGTGCCAGCAGCCAAGCTAGCGGGAGGGCCATAACCTCCTACAATGAGCAGTTCTTC
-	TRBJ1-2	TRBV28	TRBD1	CASISTLGQTTNYGYTF	TGTGCCAGCATCTCAACCCTGGGACAGACTACTAACTATGGCTACACCTTC
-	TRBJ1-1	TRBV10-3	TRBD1	CAISDRGYTEAFF	TGTGCCATCAGTGACAGGGGGTACACTGAAGCTTTCTTT
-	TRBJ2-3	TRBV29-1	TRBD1	CSVQYRGTDTQYF	TGCAGCGTACAATACAGGGGTACAGATACGCAGTATTTT
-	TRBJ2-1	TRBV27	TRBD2	CASSLWASGRAYNEQFF	TGTGCCAGCAGTTTATGGGCTAGCGGGAGGGCCTACAATGAGCAGTTCTTC
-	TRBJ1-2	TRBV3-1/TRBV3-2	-	CASSQGGTGYTF	TGTGCCAGCAGCCAAGGAGGCACTGGCTACACCTTC
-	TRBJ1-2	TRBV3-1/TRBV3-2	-	CASSPTRQGLSEGYTF	TGTGCCAGCAGCCCTACCCGCCAGGGGCTTTCGGAGGGCTACACCTTC
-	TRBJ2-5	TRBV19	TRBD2	CASSFGLAGGQETQYF	TGTGCCAGTAGTTTCGGACTAGCGGGAGGGCAAGAGACCCAGTACTTC
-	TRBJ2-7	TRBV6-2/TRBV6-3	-	CASSYSGASYEQYF	TGTGCCAGCAGTTACTCAGGGGCAAGCTACGAGCAGTACTTC
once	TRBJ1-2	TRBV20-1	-	CSALGGYTF	TGCAGTGCCCTGGGCGGCTACACCTTC
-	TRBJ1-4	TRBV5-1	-	CASSPSGTPNEKLFF	TGCGCCAGCAGCCCTTCCGGGACACCTAATGAAAAACTGTTTTTT
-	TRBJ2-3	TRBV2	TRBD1	CASNSGQGAYSDTQYF	TGTGCCAGCAACTCGGGACAGGGGGCGTATTCAGATACGCAGTATTTT
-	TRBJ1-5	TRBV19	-	CASSIGRVENQPQHF	TGTGCCAGTAGTATAGGCAGGGTTGAAAATCAGCCCCAGCATTTT
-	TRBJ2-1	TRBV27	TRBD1	CASSFDRGYNEQFF	TGTGCCAGCAGTTTCGACAGGGGATACAATGAGCAGTTCTTC
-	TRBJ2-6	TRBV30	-	CAWRKPSVGANVLTF	TGTGCCTGGAGAAAACCTAGCGTCGGGGCCAACGTCCTGACTTTC
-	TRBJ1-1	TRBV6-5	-	CASRRQFTEAFF	TGTGCCAGCAGAAGACAGTTCACTGAAGCTTTCTTT
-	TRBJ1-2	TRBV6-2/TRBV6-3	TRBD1	CASSPGTGITF	TGTGCCAGCAGTCCCGGGACAGGGATCACCTTC
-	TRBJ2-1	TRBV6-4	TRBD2	CASSVLAGTFNEQFF	TGTGCCAGCAGTGTTCTAGCGGGAACTTTCAATGAGCAGTTCTTC
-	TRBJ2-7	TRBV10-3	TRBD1	CAISESLRQGADF	TGTGCCATCAGTGAGTCCCTCCGACAGGGTGCGGACTTC
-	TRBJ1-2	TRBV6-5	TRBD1	CASSSGTGGGYTF	TGTGCCAGCAGTTCCGGGACAGGGGGCGGCTACACCTTC
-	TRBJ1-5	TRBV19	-	CASSSSGSNQPQHF	TGTGCCAGTAGTTCCTCAGGAAGCAATCAGCCCCAGCATTTT
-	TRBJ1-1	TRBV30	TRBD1	CAWSPGGTEAFF	TGTGCCTGGAGTCCAGGGGGTACTGAAGCTTTCTTT
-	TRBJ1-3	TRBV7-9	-	CASSLVVSGNTIYF	TGTGCCAGCAGCTTAGTAGTCTCTGGAAACACCATATATTTT
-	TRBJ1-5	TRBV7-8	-	CASSLPSGQPQHF	TGTGCCAGCAGCTTACCCTCGGGGCAGCCCCAGCATTTT
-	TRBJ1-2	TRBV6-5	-	CASTQGSGGYTF	TGTGCCAGCACCCAGGGGTCCGGTGGCTACACCTTC
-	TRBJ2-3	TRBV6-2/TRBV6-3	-	CASSYSRGVGGTQYF	TGTGCCAGCAGTTACAGCAGGGGGGTGGGTGGTACGCAGTATTTT
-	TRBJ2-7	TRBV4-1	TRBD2	CASSQSRRTSGSYEQYF	TGCGCCAGCAGCCAAAGTCGCAGGACTAGCGGGAGCTACGAGCAGTACTTC
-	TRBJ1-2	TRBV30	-	CAWNQGLNGYTF	TGTGCCTGGAACCAGGGGTTGAATGGCTACACCTTC
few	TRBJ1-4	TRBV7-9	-	CASNSWSNEKLFF	TGTGCCAGCAACTCCTGGTCTAATGAAAAACTGTTTTTT
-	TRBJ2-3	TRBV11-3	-	CASSLGANTDTQYF	TGTGCCAGCAGCTTGGGGGCGAACACAGATACGCAGTATTTT
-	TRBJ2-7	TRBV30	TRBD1	CAWSAGGLREQYF	TGTGCCTGGAGTGCAGGGGGCTTGAGGGAGCAGTACTTC
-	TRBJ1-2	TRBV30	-	CAWSVAGYGYTF	TGTGCCTGGAGTGTGGCAGGTTACGGCTACACCTTC
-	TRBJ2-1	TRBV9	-	CASTVGPDAKPGLTYNEQFF	TGTGCCAGCACCGTAGGTCCGGACGCAAAACCGGGACTTACCTACAATGAGCAGTTCTTC
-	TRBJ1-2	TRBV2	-	CASAETASNYGYTF	TGTGCCAGCGCGGAGACAGCCTCTAACTATGGCTACACCTTC
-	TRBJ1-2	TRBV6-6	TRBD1	CASSYSPGGNYGYTF	TGTGCCAGCAGTTACTCTCCAGGGGGCAACTATGGCTACACCTTC
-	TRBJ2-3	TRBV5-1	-	CASSPGTPGTDTQYF	TGCGCCAGCAGCCCCGGGACACCGGGCACAGATACGCAGTATTTT
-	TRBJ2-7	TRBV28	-	CASSLWGANYEQYF	TGTGCCAGCAGTTTATGGGGGGCCAACTACGAGCAGTACTTC
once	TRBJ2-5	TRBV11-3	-	CAPERETQYF	TGTGCTCCCGAGCGAGAGACCCAGTACTTC
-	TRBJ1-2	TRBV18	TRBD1	CASSPSSAGTGGYGYTF	TGTGCCAGCTCACCCTCCTCTGCCGGGACAGGGGGCTATGGCTACACCTTC
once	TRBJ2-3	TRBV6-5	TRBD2	CASSYRAGGEDTQYF	TGTGCCAGCAGTTACCGAGCGGGAGGGGAAGATACGCAGTATTTT